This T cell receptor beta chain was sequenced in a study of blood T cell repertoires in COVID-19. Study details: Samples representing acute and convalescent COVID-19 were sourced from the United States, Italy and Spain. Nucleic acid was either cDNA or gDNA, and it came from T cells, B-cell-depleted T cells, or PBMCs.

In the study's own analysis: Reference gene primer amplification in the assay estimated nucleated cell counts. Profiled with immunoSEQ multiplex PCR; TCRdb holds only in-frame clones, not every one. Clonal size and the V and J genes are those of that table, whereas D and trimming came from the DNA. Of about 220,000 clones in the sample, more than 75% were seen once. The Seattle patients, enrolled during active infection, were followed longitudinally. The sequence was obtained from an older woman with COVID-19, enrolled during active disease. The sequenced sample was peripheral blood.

CDR3 nucleotide sequence: TGCGCCAGCAGTGATCGGACAGGGGTAACGAACACTGAAGCTTTCTTT. Residues: CASSDRTGVTNTEAFF. J is TRBJ1-1 and V is TRBV10-1; 9 nucleotides line up with TRBD1. The CDR3 totals 16 residues. Germline lookup yields CDR1 WNHNN and CDR2 SYGVQD (reference sequence). The V gene end was trimmed by 3 bases and the J gene end by 1 base; junction bases not matched to a gene: 6.